This TCR beta chain was identified during a study of radiotherapy plus CTLA-4 blockade in lung cancer. Overall study results and limits: Together with interferon-beta, which increased in serum after radiation, early dynamic changes in blood T cell clones were reportedly the best predictors of response. Once radiotherapy plus ipilimumab had been given, TCR clones derived from tumor expanded in blood.

Worth noting for this clone: What it recognizes is unknown.

This table comes from immunoSEQ multiplex PCR, and its TCRdb copy is limited to in-frame clones, with some not included. This sample carries roughly 71,000 clones, 78% of them seen once, and the ten largest clones take around 7%. This CDR3 contains 14 residues. Germline V lookup: CDR1 WSHSY, CDR2 SAAADI. V lost 7 bases, J lost 0 bases, and 9 bases lay in between. This clonotype was obtained from a human donor with non-small cell lung cancer who had a complete response to radiotherapy plus ipilimumab. The genes are TRBV10-2 and TRBJ2-2; unclear D gene. The sequencing used peripheral blood, collected from a patient treated with radiotherapy plus ipilimumab. CDR3 bases: TGCGCCAGCATTTACCTCCCGAACACCGGGGAGCTGTTTTTT. Translation: CASIYLPNTGELFF.